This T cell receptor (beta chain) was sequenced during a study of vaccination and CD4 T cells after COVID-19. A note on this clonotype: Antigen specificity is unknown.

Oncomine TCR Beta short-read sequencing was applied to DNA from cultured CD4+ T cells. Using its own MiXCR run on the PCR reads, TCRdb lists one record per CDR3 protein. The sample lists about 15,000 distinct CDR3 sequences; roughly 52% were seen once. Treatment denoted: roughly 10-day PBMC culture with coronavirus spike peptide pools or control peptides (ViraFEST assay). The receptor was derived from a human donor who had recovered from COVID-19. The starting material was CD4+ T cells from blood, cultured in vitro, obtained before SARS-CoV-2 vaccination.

The CDR3 loop reads CASSKSVFIGNEQYF. DNA of the CDR3: TGTGCCAGTAGCAAATCGGTATTTATTGGCAACGAGCAGTACTTC. The chain couples TRBV19 to TRBJ2-7; no clear D. This CDR3 has 15 amino acids. Germline V gives CDR1 LNHDA, CDR2 SQIVND (reference sequence). V lost 6 bases and J lost 5, with 20 bases in between.